Below, 7 T cell receptor beta chains from the same sample are listed, as sequenced in a study of blood T cell repertoires in COVID-19. Profiling relied on immunoSEQ multiplex PCR, and the TCRdb table lists in-frame clones only, not all of them. The sample includes 40,000 or so clones, 81% of them seen just once. Sequencing was carried out using peripheral blood. These TCRs come from a man aged 40-55 years with active or convalescent COVID-19.

The rearrangement joins TRBV5-1 to TRBJ1-1; D call uncertain. Germline CDR1 SGHRS, CDR2 YFSETQ. The CDR3 loop spans 13 amino acids. The V end was cut by 2 bases, the J end by 3 bases, with 8 bases between. CDR3 amino acids: CASSFLLDTEAFF. The CDR3 DNA follows: TGCGCCAGCAGCTTTTTACTGGACACTGAAGCTTTCTTT.

This clone was detected a few times. V is TRBV27 and J is TRBJ2-7, with 9 bases lining up with TRBD2. V lost 7 bases, J lost 0 bases, and 4 bases stayed unmatched. Looked up from germline, CDR1 is MNHEY and CDR2 is SMNVEV (reference sequence). CDR3 length equals 14 residues. The CDR3 loop is CASTLAGPSYEQYF. In DNA, the CDR3 is TGTGCCAGCACCCTAGCGGGGCCCTCCTACGAGCAGTACTTC.

This chain connects TRBV11-2 to TRBJ1-2, with 9 bases matching TRBD1. V lost 7 bases to trimming and J lost 4 bases; unmatched junction nucleotides: 7. Germline lookup yields CDR1 SGHAT and CDR2 FQNNGV. The CDR3 sequence is 14 residues long. In DNA form, the CDR3 reads TGTGCCAGCACCCCCCCGGGACAGGGCTATGGCTACACCTTC. Its translation is CASTPPGQGYGYTF.

The chain carries TRBV5-6 and TRBJ1-1, with 8 bases fitting TRBD1. Trimming cost V 3 bases and J 4 bases; bases outside gene matches: 8. The CDR3 extends over 15 amino acids. CDR1 and CDR2 (germline): SGHDT, YYEEEE. CDR3 nucleotides: TGTGCCAGCAGCTCCTTAAACAGGGGGAGCACTGAAGCTTTCTTT. It translates to CASSSLNRGSTEAFF.

The chain has TRBV27 and TRBJ1-3; 8 bases are shared with TRBD1. Germline trimming cut 2 bases from V and 4 bases from J; bases unmatched to any gene: 4. CDR1 and CDR2 (germline): MNHEY, SMNVEV (reference sequence). This CDR3 has 15 residues. In nucleotides, the CDR3 is TGTGCCAGCAGTTTAGAGGGGGACAGGGGAAACACCATATATTTT. This sequence encodes CASSLEGDRGNTIYF.

V usage is TRBV5-1 and J usage is TRBJ2-7, with 9 bases lining up with TRBD2. CDR3 length: 14 residues. CDR1 SGHRS and CDR2 YFSETQ come from the germline V gene. V trimming: 7 bases; J trimming: 2 bases; junction bases outside the gene matches: 7. The CDR3 here is CASGPAGGPYEQYF. The CDR3 DNA sequence: TGCGCCAGCGGCCCCGCGGGGGGGCCCTACGAGCAGTACTTC.

This chain connects TRBV7-2 to TRBJ1-6, with a tentative D call TRBD1 (6 bases). Germline CDR1 and CDR2: SGHTA and FQGNSA. V was shortened by 1 base and J by 0 bases, with 10 bases between the two germline ends. CDR3 length: 17 amino acids. Here the CDR3 reads CASSLEGQSSYNSPLHF. In nucleotides, the CDR3 is TGTGCCAGCAGCTTAGAAGGACAGAGCTCCTATAATTCACCCCTCCACTTT.